This T cell receptor beta chain was obtained from a study of blood T cell repertoires in COVID-19. Study information: From the United States, Italy and Spain came samples of acute and convalescent COVID-19. PBMCs, B-cell-depleted T cells, or T cells were the source of the cDNA or gDNA that made up the material.

Original analysis: Estimation of nucleated cell counts was performed using reference gene primer amplification. Sequencing was performed with immunoSEQ multiplex PCR; in TCRdb, only in-frame clones are kept and a portion is missing. From that table come the V and J calls and clone size; the DNA was used to work out D and trimming. The sample shows some 76,000 clones, approximately 90% of them seen only once. CDR3 size: 10 residues. Trimming cost V 4 bases and J 5 bases, with 2 bases left between them. Sequenced material: peripheral blood. The receptor was isolated from a man in his sixties with acute or convalescent COVID-19. The chain has TRBV12-3 or TRBV12-4 and TRBJ1-1, with unresolved D. DNA of the CDR3: TGTGCCAGCAGTTCAACTGAAGCTTTCTTT. It encodes CASSSTEAFF.